This T cell receptor beta chain was sequenced in a study of identical twins. Each CDR3 protein is one row after TCRdb ran MiXCR on the 5' RACE reads. The sample yields some 1,700,000 distinct CDR3 sequences, about 31% seen once. There are a few counts of this clonotype. The origin of this receptor is a newborn girl in good health. Sequencing was performed on cord blood.

CDR3 in DNA: TGTGCCATCAGCCTCGGGACAGGGGGCTACAATGAGCAGTTCTTC. Translation gives CAISLGTGGYNEQFF. The chain couples TRBV10-3 to TRBJ2-1; 11 nucleotides match TRBD1. V lost 6 bases and J lost 3; bases outside the gene matches: 4. The CDR3 is made up of 15 amino acids. The germline V gene encodes CDR1 ENHRY and CDR2 SYGVKD.